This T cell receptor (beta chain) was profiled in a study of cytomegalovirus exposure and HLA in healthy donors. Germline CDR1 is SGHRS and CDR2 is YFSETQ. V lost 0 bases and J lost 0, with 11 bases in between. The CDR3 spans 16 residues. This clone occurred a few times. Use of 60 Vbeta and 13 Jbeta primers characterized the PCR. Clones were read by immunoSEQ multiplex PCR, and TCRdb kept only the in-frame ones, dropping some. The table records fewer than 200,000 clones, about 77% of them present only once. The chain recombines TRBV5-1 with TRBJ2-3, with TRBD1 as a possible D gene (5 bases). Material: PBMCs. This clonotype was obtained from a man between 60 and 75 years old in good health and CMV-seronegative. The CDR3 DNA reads TGCGCCAGCAGCTTGGCAGACAGCCTCAGCACAGATACGCAGTATTTT. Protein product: CASSLADSLSTDTQYF.